The 7 T cell receptor beta chains presented below share a single source sample, sequenced in a study of T cell repertoires in cytomegalovirus infection. Each CDR3 protein gets one entry after TCRdb re-called the reads with MiXCR. The sample consists of approximately 120,000 distinct CDR3 sequences, less than 30% of them appearing once. Their antigen targets remain unknown. The input for sequencing was CD8+ T cells from cultured PBMCs, taken from culture after CMV antigen stimulation. These receptors came from a human donor in good health (CMV status not recorded). Some clones in this sample may be carry-over from other donors' samples.

Note on this clonotype: A junction boundary mismatches the germline segment, possibly from a read error. The genes are TRBV7-6 and TRBJ2-1, with 7 positions matching TRBD2. Germline V gene lookup returns CDR1 SGHVS and CDR2 FNYEAQ. This CDR3 region has 15 residues. The CDR3 nucleotides read TGTGCCAGCAGCCTAGCGGAGAGCTCCTACAATGAGCAGTTCTTC. Protein product: CASSLAESSYNEQFF.

This chain's CDR3 is CASSAANQPQHF. CDR3 sequence (DNA): TGTGCCAGCAGCGCAGCAAATCAGCCCCAGCATTTT. V is TRBV7-9 and J is TRBJ1-5; D is uncertain. This CDR3 contains 12 residues. Trimming removed 5 bases at V and 4 bases at J, with 6 bases between. Germline lookup yields CDR1 SEHNR and CDR2 FQNEAQ (reference sequence). Based on the CDR3 plus reference TRBV7-9 and TRBJ1-5, the full variable domain is DTGVSQNPRHKITKRGQNVTFRCDPISEHNRLYWYRQTLGQGPEFLTYFQNEAQLEKSRLLSDRFSAERPKGSFSTLEIQRTEQGDSAMYLCASSAANQPQHFGDGTRLSIL.

The CDR3 DNA sequence: TGTGCCAGCAGCCCTGGGACAGGTCCATACGAGCAGTACTTC. Translation gives CASSPGTGPYEQYF. This chain links TRBV14 with TRBJ2-7; 8 nucleotides line up with TRBD1. The CDR3 length is 14 residues. J was trimmed by 4 bases and V by 4 bases; bases with no gene match: 6. Germline loops: CDR1 SGHDN, CDR2 FVKESK. Combining the CDR3 with reference TRBV14 and TRBJ2-7 gives the whole variable domain EAGVTQFPSHSVIEKGQTVTLRCDPISGHDNLYWYRRVMGKEIKFLLHFVKESKQDESGMPNNRFLAERTGGTYSTLKVQPAELEDSGVYFCASSPGTGPYEQYFGPGTRLTVT.

The rearrangement joins TRBV19 to TRBJ2-2; 8 bases map to TRBD1. CDR3 length equals 16 residues. Germline values: CDR1 LNHDA, CDR2 SQIVND (reference sequence). After removal of 5 bases from V and 4 bases from J, the junction contained 9 bases not matched to a gene. CDR3: CASSSRTGRFTGELFF. The CDR3 DNA is TGTGCCAGTAGTTCTCGGACAGGGAGATTCACCGGGGAGCTGTTTTTT. The full variable domain, with the rest looked up from reference TRBV19 and TRBJ2-2, is DGGITQSPKYLFRKEGQNVTLSCEQNLNHDAMYWYRQDPGQGLRLIYYSQIVNDFQKGDIAEGYSVSREKKESFPLTVTSAQKNPTAFYLCASSSRTGRFTGELFFGEGSRLTVL.

J is TRBJ2-1 and V is TRBV7-8; D is ambiguous. CDR1 and CDR2 from the germline V gene are SGHVS and FQNEAQ. CDR3 length equals 12 residues. V lost 5 bases to trimming and J lost 7 bases, with 9 bases between them. The CDR3 reads CASSDAENEQFF. The CDR3 coding sequence is TGTGCCAGCAGCGACGCTGAGAATGAGCAGTTCTTC.

J is TRBJ2-1 and V is TRBV6-4; 13 bases fit TRBD2. CDR1 is MRHNA, CDR2 SNTAGT, per germline. The CDR3 runs 19 residues. V lost 5 bases, J lost 8 bases, and 18 bases stayed unmatched. The CDR3 bases are TGTGCCAGCAGTCCCGGGACTAGCGGGGAGGGACTGATGGTCTATGAGCAGTTCTTC. Its translation is CASSPGTSGEGLMVYEQFF.

This clonotype was found a few times. The DNA of the CDR3 is TGCGCCAGCAGCTTGCGGGACTCTTACAATGAGCAGTTCTTC. Translation: CASSLRDSYNEQFF. The V call is TRBV5-1, the J call TRBJ2-1, with D possibly matching TRBD2 (6 bases). This CDR3 spans 14 amino acids. V lost 1 base, J lost 4 bases, and 9 bases lay in between. CDR1 SGHRS and CDR2 YFSETQ come from the germline V gene.